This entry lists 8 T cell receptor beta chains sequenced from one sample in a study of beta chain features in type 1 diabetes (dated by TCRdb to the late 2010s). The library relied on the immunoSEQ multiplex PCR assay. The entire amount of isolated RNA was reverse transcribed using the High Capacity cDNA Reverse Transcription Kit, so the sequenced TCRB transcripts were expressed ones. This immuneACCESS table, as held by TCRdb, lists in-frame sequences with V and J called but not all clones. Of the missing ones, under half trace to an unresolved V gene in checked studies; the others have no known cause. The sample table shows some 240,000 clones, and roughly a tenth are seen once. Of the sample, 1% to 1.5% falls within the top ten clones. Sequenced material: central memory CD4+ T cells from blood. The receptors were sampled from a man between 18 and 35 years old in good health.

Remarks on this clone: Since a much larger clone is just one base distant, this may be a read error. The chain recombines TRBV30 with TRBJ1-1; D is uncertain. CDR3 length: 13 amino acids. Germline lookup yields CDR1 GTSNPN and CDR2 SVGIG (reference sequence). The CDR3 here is CAWSKDPNTEACF. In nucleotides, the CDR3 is TGTGCCTGGAGTAAGGATCCGAACACTGAAGCTTGCTTT.

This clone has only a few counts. The chain's CDR3 is CASSETSGISNEQYF. In DNA form, the CDR3 reads TGTGCCAGCAGTGAGACTAGCGGGATATCAAACGAGCAGTACTTC. This chain links TRBV9 with TRBJ2-7; 11 nucleotides align to TRBD2. CDR3 length equals 15 residues. J lost 5 bases, V lost 5 bases, and 9 bases had no gene match. Germline lookup yields CDR1 SGDLS and CDR2 YYNGEE.

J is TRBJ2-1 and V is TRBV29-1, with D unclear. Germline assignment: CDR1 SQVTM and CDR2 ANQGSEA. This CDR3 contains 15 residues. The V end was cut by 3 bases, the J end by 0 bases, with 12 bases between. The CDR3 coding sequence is TGCAGCGTTGACTCCCAGTGGAACTCCTACAATGAGCAGTTCTTC. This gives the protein CSVDSQWNSYNEQFF.

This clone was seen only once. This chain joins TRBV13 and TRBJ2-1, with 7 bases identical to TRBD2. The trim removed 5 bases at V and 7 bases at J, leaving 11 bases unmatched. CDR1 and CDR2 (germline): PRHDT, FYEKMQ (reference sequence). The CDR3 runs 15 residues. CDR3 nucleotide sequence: TGTGCCAGCAGCCCCGGGCCTAACGGGAGGAATGAGCAGTTCTTC. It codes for CASSPGPNGRNEQFF. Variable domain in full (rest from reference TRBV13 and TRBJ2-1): AAGVIQSPRHLIKEKRETATLKCYPIPRHDTVYWYQQGPGQDPQFLISFYEKMQSDKGSIPDRFSAQQFSDYHSELNMSSLELGDSALYFCASSPGPNGRNEQFFGPGTRLTVL.

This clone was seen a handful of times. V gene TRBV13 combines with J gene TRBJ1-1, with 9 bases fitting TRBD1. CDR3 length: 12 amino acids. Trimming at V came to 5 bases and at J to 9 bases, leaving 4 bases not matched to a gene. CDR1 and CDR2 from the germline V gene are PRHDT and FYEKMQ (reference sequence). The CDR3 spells CASSQDRGKAFF. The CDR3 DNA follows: TGTGCCAGCAGCCAGGACAGGGGTAAAGCTTTCTTT.

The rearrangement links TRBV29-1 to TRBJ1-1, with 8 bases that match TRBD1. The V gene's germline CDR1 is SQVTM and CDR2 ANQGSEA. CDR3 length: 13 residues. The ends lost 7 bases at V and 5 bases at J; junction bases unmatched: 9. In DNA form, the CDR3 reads TGCAGCGCCACAGGGGGGTTGCGGACTGAAGCTTTCTTT. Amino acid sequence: CSATGGLRTEAFF.

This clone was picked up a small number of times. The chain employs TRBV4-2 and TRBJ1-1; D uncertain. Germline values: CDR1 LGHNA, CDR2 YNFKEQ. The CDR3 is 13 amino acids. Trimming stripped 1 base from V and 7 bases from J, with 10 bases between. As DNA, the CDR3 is TGTGCCAGCAGCCAAGGGCTCGTAGATGAAGCTTTCTTT. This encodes CASSQGLVDEAFF.

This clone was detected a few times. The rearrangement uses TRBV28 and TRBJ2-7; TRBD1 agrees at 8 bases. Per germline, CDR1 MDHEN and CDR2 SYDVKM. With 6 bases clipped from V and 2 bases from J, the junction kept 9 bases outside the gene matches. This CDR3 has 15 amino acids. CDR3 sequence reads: CASSPGGDRTYEQYF. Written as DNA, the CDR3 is TGTGCCAGCAGCCCCGGTGGGGACAGGACCTACGAGCAGTACTTC. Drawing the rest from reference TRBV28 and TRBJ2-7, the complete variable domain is DVKVTQSSRYLVKRTGEKVFLECVQDMDHENMFWYRQDPGLGLRLIYFSYDVKMKEKGDIPEGYSVSREKKERFSLILESASTNQTSMYLCASSPGGDRTYEQYFGPGTRLTVT.